This TCR beta chain emerged from a study of T cell responses to AZD1222 COVID-19 vaccine. Only in-frame clones appear in the TCRdb table, and some are missing; sequencing was by immunoSEQ multiplex PCR. The repertoire holds nearly 100,000 clones, with about 88% as singletons. The sequencing here drew on peripheral blood, taken on day 0 of AZD1222 vaccination. The TCR comes from an adult in good health.

CDR3 sequence: CASSEGTSPRNYGYTF. The CDR3 DNA reads TGTGCCAGCAGTGAAGGAACGTCTCCGAGGAACTATGGCTACACCTTC. The chain uses TRBV6-1 and TRBJ1-2; D not resolved. The V end lost 1 base, the J end lost 2 bases, and 14 bases lay between the germline ends. This CDR3 has 16 residues. The germline V gene has CDR1 MNHNS and CDR2 SASEGT.